Sequencing of this T cell receptor beta chain was carried out in a study of response to subunit inactivated influenza vaccine. The study, taken as a whole, reports: Each seasonal influenza vaccination, the authors suggested, recruits few new T cells.

V shed 4 bases and J 3 bases; nucleotides not matched to a gene: 3. Germline V lookup: CDR1 SGHRS, CDR2 YFSETQ. The CDR3 loop spans 13 amino acids. Using its own MiXCR run on the RT-PCR reads, TCRdb lists one record per CDR3 protein. Of over 400,000 distinct CDR3 sequences in the sample, over 10% are singletons; the top ten hold roughly 13%. With regard to this clonotype: As yet, its antigen is unknown.

The chain joins TRBV5-1 to TRBJ2-7; 8 positions agree with TRBD1. This TCR was recovered from a man aged 50 to 60 who received an inactivated influenza vaccine. Here the sequenced sample was PBMCs from blood, taken 45 days after vaccination. The CDR3 region has the DNA TGCGCCAGCAGCATGACAGGGGACTACGAGCAGTACTTC. It translates to CASSMTGDYEQYF.